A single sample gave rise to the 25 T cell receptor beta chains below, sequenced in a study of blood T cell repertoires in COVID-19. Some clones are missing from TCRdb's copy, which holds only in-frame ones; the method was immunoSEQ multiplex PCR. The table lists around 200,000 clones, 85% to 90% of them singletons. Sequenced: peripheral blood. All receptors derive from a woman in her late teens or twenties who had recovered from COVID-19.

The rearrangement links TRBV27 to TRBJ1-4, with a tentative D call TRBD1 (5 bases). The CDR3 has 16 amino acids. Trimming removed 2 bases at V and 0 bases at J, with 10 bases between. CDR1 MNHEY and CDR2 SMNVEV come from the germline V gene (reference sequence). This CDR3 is CASSLNGGSTNEKLFF. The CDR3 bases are TGTGCCAGCAGTTTAAACGGGGGGTCAACTAATGAAAAACTGTTTTTT.

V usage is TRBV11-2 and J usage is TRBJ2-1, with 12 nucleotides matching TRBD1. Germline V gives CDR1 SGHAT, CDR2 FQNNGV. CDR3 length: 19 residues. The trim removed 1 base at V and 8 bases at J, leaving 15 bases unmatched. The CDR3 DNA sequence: TGTGCCAGCAGCTTAGTCGCGAGTTGGGGACAGGGGGCGCGGTATGAGCAGTTCTTC. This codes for CASSLVASWGQGARYEQFF.

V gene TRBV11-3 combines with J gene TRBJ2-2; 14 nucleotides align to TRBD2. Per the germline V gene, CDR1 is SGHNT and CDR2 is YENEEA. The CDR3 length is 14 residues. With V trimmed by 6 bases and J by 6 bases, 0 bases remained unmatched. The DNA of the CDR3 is TGTGCCAGCAGGACTAGCGGGGGGGCCGGGGAGCTGTTTTTT. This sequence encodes CASRTSGGAGELFF.

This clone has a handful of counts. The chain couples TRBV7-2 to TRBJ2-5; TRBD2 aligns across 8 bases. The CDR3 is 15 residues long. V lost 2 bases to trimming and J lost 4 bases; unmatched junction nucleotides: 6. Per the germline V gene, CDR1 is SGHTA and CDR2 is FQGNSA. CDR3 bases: TGTGCCAGCAGCTTAATCCGGCTAGCGGGAGAGACCCAGTACTTC. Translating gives CASSLIRLAGETQYF.

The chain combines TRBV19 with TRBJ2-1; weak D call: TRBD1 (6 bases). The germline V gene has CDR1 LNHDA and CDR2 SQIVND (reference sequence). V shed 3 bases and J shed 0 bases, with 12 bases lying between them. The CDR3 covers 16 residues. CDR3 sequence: CASSMIRGSSYNEQFF. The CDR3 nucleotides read TGTGCCAGTAGTATGATAAGGGGGAGCTCCTACAATGAGCAGTTCTTC.

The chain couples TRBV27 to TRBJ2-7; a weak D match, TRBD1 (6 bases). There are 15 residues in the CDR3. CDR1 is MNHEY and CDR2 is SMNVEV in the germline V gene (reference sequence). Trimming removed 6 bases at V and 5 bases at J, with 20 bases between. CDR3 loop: CASRPSPSRGNEQYF. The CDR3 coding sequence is TGTGCCAGCAGACCCTCCCCCTCGAGGGGGAACGAGCAGTACTTC.

The CDR3, as DNA: TGTGCCAGCAGCTTAGGAGGACAGTTTCGGGAGACCCAGTACTTC. It codes for CASSLGGQFRETQYF. The genes are TRBV7-8 and TRBJ2-5; D may be TRBD1 (6 bases). Trimming cost V 1 base and J 5 bases, with 14 bases left between them. The germline V gene encodes CDR1 SGHVS and CDR2 FQNEAQ. There are 15 residues in the CDR3. Variable domain in full (rest from reference TRBV7-8 and TRBJ2-5): GAGVSQSPRYKVAKRGQDVALRCDPISGHVSLFWYQQALGQGPEFLTYFQNEAQLDKSGLPSDRFFAERPEGSVSTLKIQRTQQEDSAVYLCASSLGGQFRETQYFGPGTRLLVL.

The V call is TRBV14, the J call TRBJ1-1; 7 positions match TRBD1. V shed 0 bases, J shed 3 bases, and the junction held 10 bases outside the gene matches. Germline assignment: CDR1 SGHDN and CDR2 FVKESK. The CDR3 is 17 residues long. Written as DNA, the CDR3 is TGTGCCAGCAGCCAAGAAGGGTACAGGGGAGAGTACACTGAAGCTTTCTTT. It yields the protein CASSQEGYRGEYTEAFF.

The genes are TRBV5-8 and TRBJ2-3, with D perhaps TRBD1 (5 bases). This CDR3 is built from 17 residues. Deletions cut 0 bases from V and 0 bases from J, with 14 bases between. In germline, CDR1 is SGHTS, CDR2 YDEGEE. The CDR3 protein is CASSLARRTRSTDTQYF. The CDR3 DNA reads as TGTGCCAGCAGCTTGGCCAGAAGGACAAGAAGCACAGATACGCAGTATTTT.

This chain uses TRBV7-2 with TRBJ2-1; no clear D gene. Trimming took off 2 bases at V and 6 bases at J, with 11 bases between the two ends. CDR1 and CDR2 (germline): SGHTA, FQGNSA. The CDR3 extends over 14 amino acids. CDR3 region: CASSLQYISNEQFF. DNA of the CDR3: TGTGCCAGCAGCTTACAGTATATCTCCAATGAGCAGTTCTTC.

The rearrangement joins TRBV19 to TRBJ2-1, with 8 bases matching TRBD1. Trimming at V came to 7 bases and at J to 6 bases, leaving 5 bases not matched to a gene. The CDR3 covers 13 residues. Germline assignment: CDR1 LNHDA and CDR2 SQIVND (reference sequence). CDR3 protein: CASIQTGANEQFF. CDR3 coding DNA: TGTGCCAGTATCCAGACAGGGGCCAATGAGCAGTTCTTC.

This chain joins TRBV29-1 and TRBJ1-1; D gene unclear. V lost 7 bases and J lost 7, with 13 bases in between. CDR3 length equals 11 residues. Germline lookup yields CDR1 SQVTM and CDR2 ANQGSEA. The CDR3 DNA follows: TGCAGCGAAAAATCTGGCGGTGAAGCTTTCTTT. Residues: CSEKSGGEAFF.

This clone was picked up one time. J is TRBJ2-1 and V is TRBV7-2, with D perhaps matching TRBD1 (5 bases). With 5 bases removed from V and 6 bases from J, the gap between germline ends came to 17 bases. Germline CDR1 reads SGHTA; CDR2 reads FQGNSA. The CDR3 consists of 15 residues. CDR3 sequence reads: CASSTAIQELNEQFF. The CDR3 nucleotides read TGTGCCAGCAGCACCGCAATACAGGAGCTCAATGAGCAGTTCTTC.

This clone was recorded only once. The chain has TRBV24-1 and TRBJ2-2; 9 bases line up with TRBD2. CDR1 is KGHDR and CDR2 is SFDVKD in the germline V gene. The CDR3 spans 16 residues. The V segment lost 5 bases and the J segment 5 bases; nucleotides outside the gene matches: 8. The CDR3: CATSASGRFVTGELFF. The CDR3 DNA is TGTGCCACCAGTGCCAGCGGGAGGTTTGTAACCGGGGAGCTGTTTTTT.

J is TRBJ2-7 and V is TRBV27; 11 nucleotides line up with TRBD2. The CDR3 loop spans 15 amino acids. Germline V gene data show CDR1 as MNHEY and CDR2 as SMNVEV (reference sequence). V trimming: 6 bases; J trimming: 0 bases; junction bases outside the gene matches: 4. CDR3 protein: CASRGGTSGSYEQYF. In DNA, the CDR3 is TGTGCCAGCAGGGGGGGGACTAGCGGCTCCTACGAGCAGTACTTC.

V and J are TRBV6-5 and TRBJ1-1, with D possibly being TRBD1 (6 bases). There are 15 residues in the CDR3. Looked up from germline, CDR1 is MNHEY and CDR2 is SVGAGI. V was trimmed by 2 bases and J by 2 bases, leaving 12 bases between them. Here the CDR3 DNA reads TGTGCCAGCAGTTACATCGACAGGCTCAACACTGAAGCTTTCTTT. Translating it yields CASSYIDRLNTEAFF.

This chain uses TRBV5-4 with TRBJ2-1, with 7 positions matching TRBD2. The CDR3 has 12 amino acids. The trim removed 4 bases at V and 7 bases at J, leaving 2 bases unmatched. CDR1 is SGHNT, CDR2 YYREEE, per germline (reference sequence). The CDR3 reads CASSGRGNEQFF. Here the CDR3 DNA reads TGTGCCAGCAGCGGGAGGGGAAATGAGCAGTTCTTC.

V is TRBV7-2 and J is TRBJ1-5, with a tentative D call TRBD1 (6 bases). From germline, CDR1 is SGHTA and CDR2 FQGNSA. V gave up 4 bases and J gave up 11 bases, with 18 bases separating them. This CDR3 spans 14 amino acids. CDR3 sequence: CASSSDSSLVSQHF. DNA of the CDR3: TGTGCCAGCAGCTCGGACAGTAGCCTGGTATCCCAGCATTTT.

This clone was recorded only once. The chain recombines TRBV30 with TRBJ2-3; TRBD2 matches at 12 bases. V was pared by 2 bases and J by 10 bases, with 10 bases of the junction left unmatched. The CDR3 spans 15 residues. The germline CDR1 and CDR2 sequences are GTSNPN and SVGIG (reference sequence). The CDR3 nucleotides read TGTGCCTGGAGTATCCGACTAGCGGGAGCCTTCGCGCAGTATTTT. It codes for CAWSIRLAGAFAQYF.

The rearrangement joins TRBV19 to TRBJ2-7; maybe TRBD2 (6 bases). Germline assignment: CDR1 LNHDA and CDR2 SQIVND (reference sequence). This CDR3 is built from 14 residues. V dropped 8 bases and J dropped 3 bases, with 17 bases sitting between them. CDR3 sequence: CASGRYGRLYEQYF. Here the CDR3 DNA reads TGTGCCAGTGGGCGATACGGGAGACTCTACGAGCAGTACTTC.

CDR3 coding DNA: TGTGCCAGCAGCGCCTTAGCGGGGGGCCTGTACAATGAGCAGTTCTTC. It specifies CASSALAGGLYNEQFF. V is TRBV9 and J is TRBJ2-1; TRBD2 aligns across 10 bases. The CDR3 has 16 residues. After removal of 3 bases from V and 4 bases from J, the junction contained 7 bases not matched to a gene. Germline V lookup: CDR1 SGDLS, CDR2 YYNGEE. The full variable domain, its missing parts supplied by reference TRBV9 and TRBJ2-1, is DSGVTQTPKHLITATGQRVTLRCSPRSGDLSVYWYQQSLDQGLQFLIQYYNGEERAKGNILERFSAQQFPDLHSELNLSSLELGDSALYFCASSALAGGLYNEQFFGPGTRLTVL.

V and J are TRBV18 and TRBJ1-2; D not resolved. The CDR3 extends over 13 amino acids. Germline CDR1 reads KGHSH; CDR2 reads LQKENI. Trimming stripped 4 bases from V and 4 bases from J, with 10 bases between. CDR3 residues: CASSRGQSYGYTF. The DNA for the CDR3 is TGTGCCAGCTCACGAGGTCAGAGCTATGGCTACACCTTC.

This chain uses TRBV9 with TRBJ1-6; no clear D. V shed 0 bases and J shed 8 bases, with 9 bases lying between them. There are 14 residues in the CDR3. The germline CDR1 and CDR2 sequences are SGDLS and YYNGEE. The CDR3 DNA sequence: TGTGCCAGCAGCGTAGATGTGGGCCATTCACCCCTCCACTTT. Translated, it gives CASSVDVGHSPLHF. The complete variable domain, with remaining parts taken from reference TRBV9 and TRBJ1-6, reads DSGVTQTPKHLITATGQRVTLRCSPRSGDLSVYWYQQSLDQGLQFLIQYYNGEERAKGNILERFSAQQFPDLHSELNLSSLELGDSALYFCASSVDVGHSPLHFGNGTRLTVT.

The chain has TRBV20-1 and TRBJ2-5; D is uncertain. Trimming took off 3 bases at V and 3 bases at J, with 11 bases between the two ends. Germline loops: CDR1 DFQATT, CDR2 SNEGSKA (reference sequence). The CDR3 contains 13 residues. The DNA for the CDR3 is TGCAGTGCTAGTCCCGCGGCAAAAGAGACCCAGTACTTC. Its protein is CSASPAAKETQYF.

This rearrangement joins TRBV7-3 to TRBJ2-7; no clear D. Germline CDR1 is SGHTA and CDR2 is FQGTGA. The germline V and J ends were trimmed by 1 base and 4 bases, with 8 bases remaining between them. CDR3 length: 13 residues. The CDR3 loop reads CASSLRESYEQYV. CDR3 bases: TGTGCCAGCAGCTTAAGAGAGAGTTACGAGCAGTACGTC.